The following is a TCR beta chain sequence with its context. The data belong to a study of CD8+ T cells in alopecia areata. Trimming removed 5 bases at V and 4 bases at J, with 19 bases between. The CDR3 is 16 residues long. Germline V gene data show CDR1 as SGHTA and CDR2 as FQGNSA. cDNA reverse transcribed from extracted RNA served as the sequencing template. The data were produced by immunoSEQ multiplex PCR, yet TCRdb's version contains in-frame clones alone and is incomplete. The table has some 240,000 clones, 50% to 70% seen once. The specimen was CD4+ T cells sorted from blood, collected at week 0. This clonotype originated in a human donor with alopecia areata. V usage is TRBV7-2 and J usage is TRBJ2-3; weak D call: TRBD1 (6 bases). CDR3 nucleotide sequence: TGTGCCAGCAGCCAGAGAGCAGGGGTTTCAGCAGATACGCAGTATTTT. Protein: CASSQRAGVSADTQYF.